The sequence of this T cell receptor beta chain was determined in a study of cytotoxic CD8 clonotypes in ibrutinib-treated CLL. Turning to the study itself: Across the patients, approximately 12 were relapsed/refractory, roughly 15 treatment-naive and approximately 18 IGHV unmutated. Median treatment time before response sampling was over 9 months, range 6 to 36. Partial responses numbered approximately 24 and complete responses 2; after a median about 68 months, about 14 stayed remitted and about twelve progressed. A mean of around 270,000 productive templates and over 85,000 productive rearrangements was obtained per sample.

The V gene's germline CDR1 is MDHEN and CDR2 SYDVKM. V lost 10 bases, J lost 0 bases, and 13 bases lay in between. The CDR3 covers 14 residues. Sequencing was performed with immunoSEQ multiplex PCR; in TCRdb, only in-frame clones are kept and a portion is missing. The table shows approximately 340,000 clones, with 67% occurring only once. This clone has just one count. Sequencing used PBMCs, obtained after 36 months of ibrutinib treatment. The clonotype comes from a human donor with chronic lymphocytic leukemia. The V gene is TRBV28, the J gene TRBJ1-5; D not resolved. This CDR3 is CATLQRISNQPQHF. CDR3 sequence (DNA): TGTGCCACCCTCCAGAGGATTAGCAATCAGCCCCAGCATTTT. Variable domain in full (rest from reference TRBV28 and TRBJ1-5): DVKVTQSSRYLVKRTGEKVFLECVQDMDHENMFWYRQDPGLGLRLIYFSYDVKMKEKGDIPEGYSVSREKKERFSLILESASTNQTSMYLCATLQRISNQPQHFGDGTRLSIL.